This passage covers 6 T cell receptor beta chains from one sample sequenced in a study of cytomegalovirus exposure and HLA in healthy donors. The PCR employed 60 Vbeta primers together with 13 Jbeta primers. Sequencing was performed with immunoSEQ multiplex PCR; in TCRdb, only in-frame clones are kept and a portion is missing. Among under 130,000 clones listed, 65% were seen once. Specimen: PBMCs. These receptor sequences come from a man aged 30 to 39 in good health and CMV-seropositive.

The genes are TRBV5-1 and TRBJ2-7, with TRBD1 matching over 8 bases. V shed 2 bases, J shed 7 bases, and the junction held 5 bases outside the gene matches. The CDR3 has 13 amino acids. Germline CDR1 reads SGHRS; CDR2 reads YFSETQ. CDR3 sequence (DNA): TGCGCCAGCAGCTTAGGACAGGGAAGGGAGCAGTACTTC. Its translation is CASSLGQGREQYF.

This clone was seen a handful of times. The J gene is TRBJ2-3, the V gene TRBV2; D call uncertain. Germline assignment: CDR1 SNHLY and CDR2 FYNNEI. The CDR3 consists of 12 residues. V lost 3 bases and J 2 bases, leaving 3 bases between the germline ends. CDR3 protein: CASSDHTDTQYF. The CDR3 DNA sequence: TGTGCCAGCAGTGACCACACAGATACGCAGTATTTT.

This chain joins TRBV19 and TRBJ1-6; D gene uncertain. This CDR3 is 14 amino acids long. Germline V gives CDR1 LNHDA, CDR2 SQIVND (reference sequence). Trimming took off 6 bases at V and 10 bases at J, with 16 bases between the two ends. The chain's CDR3 is CASSEGGTGSPLHF. The CDR3 DNA sequence: TGTGCCAGTAGCGAAGGAGGTACGGGCTCACCCCTCCACTTT.

V gene TRBV9 combines with J gene TRBJ2-7; 7 bases align to TRBD1. V shed 0 bases, J shed 3 bases, and the junction held 3 bases outside the gene matches. The CDR3 runs to 14 residues. CDR1 is SGDLS and CDR2 is YYNGEE in the germline V gene. CDR3 in amino acids: CASSVGTGDYEQYF. The CDR3 DNA reads TGTGCCAGCAGCGTAGGAACAGGGGACTACGAGCAGTACTTC.

The chain has TRBV19 and TRBJ1-5; TRBD1 might be the D (6 bases). Germline CDR1 is LNHDA and CDR2 is SQIVND (reference sequence). V gave up 5 bases and J gave up 4 bases, with 18 bases separating them. The CDR3 spans 16 residues. CDR3 in amino acids: CASSPSLRGANQPQHF. In nucleotides, the CDR3 is TGTGCCAGTAGTCCCTCATTGCGGGGGGCGAATCAGCCCCAGCATTTT.

The chain has TRBV2 and TRBJ2-7; D perhaps matches TRBD2 (6 bases). The CDR3 length is 14 residues. V gave up 2 bases and J gave up 3 bases, with 11 bases separating them. Germline lookup yields CDR1 SNHLY and CDR2 FYNNEI. As DNA, the CDR3 is TGTGCCAGCAGTGAAACGGGACTCCTCTACGAGCAGTACTTC. Translating it yields CASSETGLLYEQYF.